The following is a T cell receptor (beta chain) sequence with its context. Reverse transcription of blood and skin TCR RNA was primed at alpha and beta constant regions. Amplification of ligated cDNA took four PCR rounds with SP2 and nested alpha and beta constant primers. One entry per CDR3 protein, called by TCRdb with MiXCR from the 5' RACE reads. The table shows more than 20,000 distinct CDR3 sequences, with roughly 25% occurring only once. Whole blood, roughly 2.5 ml, came from adult healthy volunteers. TCR cDNA received a 3' ligated oligonucleotide that carried a UMI. Input was about 1 to 1,100 ng of DNase-treated total RNA without cell sorting. The data originate from a study of naive and memory T cell subsets. The germline CDR1 and CDR2 sequences are DFQATT and SNEGSKA (reference sequence). The CDR3 is 8 residues long. V was pared by 6 bases and J by 5 bases, with 0 bases between.

V gene TRBV20-1 combines with J gene TRBJ2-3; D is unresolved. The clonotype comes from a female donor in good health. The DNA of the CDR3 is TGCAGTGCAGATACGCAGTATTTT. This encodes CSADTQYF.